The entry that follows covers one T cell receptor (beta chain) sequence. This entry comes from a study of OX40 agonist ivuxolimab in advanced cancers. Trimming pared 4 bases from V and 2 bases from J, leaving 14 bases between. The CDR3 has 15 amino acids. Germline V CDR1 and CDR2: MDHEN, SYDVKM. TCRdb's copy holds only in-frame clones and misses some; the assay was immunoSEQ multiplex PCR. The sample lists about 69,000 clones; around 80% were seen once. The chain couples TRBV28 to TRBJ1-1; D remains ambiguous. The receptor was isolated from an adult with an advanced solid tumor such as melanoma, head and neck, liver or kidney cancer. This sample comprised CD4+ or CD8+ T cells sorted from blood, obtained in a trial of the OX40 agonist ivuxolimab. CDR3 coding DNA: TGTGCCAGCAGTTCTCCCCACGGAACAAACACTGAAGCTTTCTTT. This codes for CASSSPHGTNTEAFF.